These 19 T cell receptor beta chains came from one sample sequenced in a study of blood T cell repertoires in COVID-19. This table comes from immunoSEQ multiplex PCR, and its TCRdb copy is limited to in-frame clones, with some not included. The repertoire has over 200,000 clones, 87% of them found once; the top ten carry about 10%. Sequenced input: PBMCs or T cells enriched from blood (not recorded which). These receptors were taken from a man aged 25 to 40 who had recovered from COVID-19.

The rearrangement joins TRBV6-5 to TRBJ1-3; D might be TRBD1 (5 bases). Germline V gene sequence: CDR1 MNHEY, CDR2 SVGAGI. Trimming shortened V by 0 bases and J by 2 bases, and 8 bases separated the two germline ends. The CDR3 is 15 residues long. This chain's CDR3 is CASSYSGGPGNTIYF. The CDR3 DNA sequence: TGTGCCAGCAGTTACTCCGGGGGTCCTGGAAACACCATATATTTT.

V gene TRBV9 combines with J gene TRBJ1-1; maybe TRBD1 (5 bases). This CDR3 contains 12 residues. V was shortened by 4 bases and J by 4 bases, with 8 bases between the two germline ends. The V gene's germline CDR1 is SGDLS and CDR2 YYNGEE. CDR3 sequence (DNA): TGTGCCAGCAGCTCGGGGGGCACTGAAGCTTTCTTT. Encoded protein: CASSSGGTEAFF.

The chain combines TRBV5-4 with TRBJ1-1; no clear D gene. The V end was cut by 4 bases, the J end by 0 bases, with 7 bases between. The CDR3 loop spans 13 amino acids. Germline loops: CDR1 SGHNT, CDR2 YYREEE (reference sequence). The CDR3 is CASSKDMNTEAFF. The CDR3, as DNA: TGTGCCAGCAGCAAAGACATGAACACTGAAGCTTTCTTT.

The chain carries TRBV19 and TRBJ2-2; 7 bases are shared with TRBD2. The CDR3 totals 14 residues. Losses at the gene ends were 6 bases for V and 3 bases for J; bases not matched to a gene: 4. Germline V gives CDR1 LNHDA, CDR2 SQIVND (reference sequence). CDR3 loop: CASRPAGYTGELFF. The DNA of the CDR3 is TGTGCCAGTAGACCAGCGGGATACACCGGGGAGCTGTTTTTT.

CDR3 nucleotides: TGTGCCAGCAGCAGAGCCAGGGACAGCCTTAATCAGCCCCAGCATTTT. Protein sequence: CASSRARDSLNQPQHF. The chain recombines TRBV21-1 with TRBJ1-5; the D call in the table, TRBD1, was not verified against the DNA. TRBV21-1 is deemed a pseudogene. The CDR3 runs 16 residues.

This clone was observed a few times. V is TRBV7-2 and J is TRBJ2-7; TRBD1 matches 12 bases. The V gene's germline CDR1 is SGHTA and CDR2 FQGNSA. CDR3 length equals 14 residues. Unmatched junction bases numbered 7, after V lost 7 bases and J lost 6 bases. The CDR3: CASNRDRGHGEQYF. Here the CDR3 DNA reads TGTGCCAGCAACCGGGACAGGGGGCACGGCGAGCAGTACTTC.

The rearrangement links TRBV7-2 to TRBJ2-5; the match to TRBD2 covers 10 bases. The CDR3 runs 16 residues. Trimming took 1 base from V and 7 from J; bases not matched to a gene: 9. The germline V gene has CDR1 SGHTA and CDR2 FQGNSA. The CDR3 loop is CASSLVASGGRRTQYF. The CDR3 DNA sequence: TGTGCCAGCAGCTTAGTGGCTAGCGGGGGCCGCCGGACCCAGTACTTC.

This clone was counted between two and nine times. The chain uses TRBV7-2 and TRBJ1-5; TRBD1 agrees at 7 bases. J gave up 3 bases and V 5 bases, and 7 bases lay outside the gene matches. The CDR3 covers 15 residues. In germline, CDR1 is SGHTA, CDR2 FQGNSA. DNA of the CDR3: TGTGCCAGCAGCCGTCAACAGGGGAACAATCAGCCCCAGCATTTT. Translation: CASSRQQGNNQPQHF.

This sequence joins TRBV5-1 and TRBJ2-3; no definite D call. Germline V CDR1 and CDR2: SGHRS, YFSETQ. The CDR3 is made up of 12 amino acids. Trimming stripped 7 bases from V and 0 bases from J, with 6 bases between. Written as DNA, the CDR3 is TGCGCCAGCTATCGTAGCACAGATACGCAGTATTTT. Translated, it gives CASYRSTDTQYF.

The chain employs TRBV30 and TRBJ1-1, with 10 bases that match TRBD1. Germline V gene sequence: CDR1 GTSNPN, CDR2 SVGIG (reference sequence). J was trimmed by 5 bases and V by 5 bases; bases with no gene match: 8. CDR3 length: 14 residues. The CDR3 loop is CAWDKGQGGTEAFF. The CDR3 DNA sequence: TGTGCCTGGGATAAAGGACAGGGGGGTACTGAAGCTTTCTTT.

This CDR3 is CASSPLGAGETEAFF. The CDR3 region has the DNA TGCGCCAGCAGCCCCCTAGGGGCAGGGGAGACTGAAGCTTTCTTT. This chain uses TRBV5-1 with TRBJ1-1, with D possibly TRBD1 on 6 matching bases. The CDR3 is 15 residues long. Germline CDR1 SGHRS, CDR2 YFSETQ. V was cut by 4 bases and J by 5 bases, with 18 bases left in between.

This rearrangement joins TRBV7-9 to TRBJ2-7; TRBD2 matches at 7 bases. The germline gives CDR1 SEHNR, CDR2 FQNEAQ (reference sequence). The CDR3 covers 15 residues. V lost 5 bases to trimming and J lost 0 bases; unmatched junction nucleotides: 7. The CDR3 loop is CASSPRVAGSYEQYF. The CDR3 nucleotides read TGTGCCAGCAGCCCGAGGGTAGCGGGCTCCTACGAGCAGTACTTC.

J is TRBJ1-2 and V is TRBV9; 11 bases fit TRBD1. Losses at the gene ends were 2 bases for V and 6 bases for J; bases not matched to a gene: 3. This CDR3 is built from 14 residues. CDR1 is SGDLS, CDR2 YYNGEE, per germline. The CDR3 nucleotides are TGTGCCAGCAGCGTCCTGGACAGGGGGCATGGCTACACCTTC. Translation gives CASSVLDRGHGYTF.

The rearrangement uses TRBV28 and TRBJ1-2; TRBD1 aligns across 7 bases. Per the germline V gene, CDR1 is MDHEN and CDR2 is SYDVKM. This CDR3 has 15 amino acids. V was pared by 6 bases and J by 1 base, with 8 bases of the junction left unmatched. The CDR3 coding sequence is TGTGCCAGCAGCCAAGCGACAGGGTTTAACTATGGCTACACCTTC. It is translated as CASSQATGFNYGYTF.

The chain uses TRBV5-1 and TRBJ2-7; 11 nucleotides agree with TRBD1. Germline CDR1 reads SGHRS; CDR2 reads YFSETQ. Losses at the gene ends were 2 bases for V and 3 bases for J; bases not matched to a gene: 4. The CDR3 runs to 15 residues. This chain's CDR3 is CASSFSGTGGYEQYF. Written as DNA, the CDR3 is TGCGCCAGCAGCTTCTCCGGGACAGGGGGCTACGAGCAGTACTTC.

The chain carries TRBV3-1 (or the pseudogene TRBV3-2) and TRBJ1-6, with 7 bases fitting TRBD1. The CDR3 runs to 20 residues. The V gene's germline CDR1 is LGHDT and CDR2 YNNKEL (reference sequence). J lost 0 bases, V lost 2 bases, and 13 bases had no gene match. This CDR3 is CASSQQGQLDSSSYNSPLHF. As DNA, the CDR3 is TGTGCCAGCAGCCAACAGGGACAGCTCGATAGTAGCTCCTATAATTCACCCCTCCACTTT.

This clone was observed once. The chain links TRBV30 to TRBJ1-2; TRBD1 aligns across 7 bases. Germline V gene sequence: CDR1 GTSNPN, CDR2 SVGIG (reference sequence). This CDR3 region has 16 residues. Germline trimming cut 3 bases from V and 1 base from J; bases unmatched to any gene: 11. CDR3 amino acids: CAWSRIRDSYNYGYTF. The CDR3, as DNA: TGTGCCTGGAGCCGAATCCGGGACAGTTATAACTATGGCTACACCTTC.

This chain links TRBV5-1 with TRBJ2-1, with 7 nucleotides matching TRBD1. The V segment lost 3 bases and the J segment 2 bases; nucleotides outside the gene matches: 5. Germline CDR1 SGHRS, CDR2 YFSETQ. The CDR3 spans 15 residues. The CDR3 sequence is CASSWGTGAYNEQFF. CDR3 bases: TGCGCCAGCAGCTGGGGAACAGGGGCCTACAATGAGCAGTTCTTC.

This rearrangement joins TRBV19 to TRBJ2-7, with D perhaps matching TRBD2 (5 bases). The germline V and J ends were trimmed by 7 bases and 6 bases, with 25 bases remaining between them. The CDR3 runs to 16 residues. Germline V gives CDR1 LNHDA, CDR2 SQIVND (reference sequence). The CDR3: CASMSYLDNGEREQYF. The CDR3 nucleotides read TGTGCCAGTATGAGTTATTTGGATAACGGGGAACGCGAGCAGTACTTC.